What follows are 10 T cell receptor beta chains derived from one specimen sequenced in a study of T cells in narcolepsy. Libraries were prepared by immunoSEQ multiplex PCR; TCRdb keeps only in-frame clonotypes and omits some of them. Found here are approximately 30,000 clones, about 85% of them singletons; the top ten hold approximately 1.1%. The specimen was memory (CD45RA-) CD4+ T cells from blood. The receptors stem from a human donor in good health.

Here the CDR3 reads CASSSGQGGVTDTQYF. In nucleotides, the CDR3 is TGTGCCAGCAGCTCGGGACAGGGAGGGGTGACAGATACGCAGTATTTT. V and J are TRBV7-2 and TRBJ2-3; TRBD1 agrees at 9 bases. Germline values: CDR1 SGHTA, CDR2 FQGNSA. The CDR3 spans 16 residues. The V gene end was trimmed by 4 bases and the J gene end by 3 bases; junction bases not matched to a gene: 8.

This clone was detected only a few times. V is TRBV5-4 and J is TRBJ2-7; D is tentatively TRBD1 or TRBD2 (5 bases each). The germline V gene encodes CDR1 SGHNT and CDR2 YYREEE (reference sequence). The CDR3 runs 14 residues. Trimming stripped 1 base from V and 4 bases from J, with 12 bases between. CDR3: CASSLPGDHYEQYF. CDR3 in DNA: TGTGCCAGCAGCTTGCCCGGGGACCATTACGAGCAGTACTTC.

The V and J genes are TRBV6-5 and TRBJ1-1, with TRBD1 as a possible D gene (5 bases). Per germline, CDR1 MNHEY and CDR2 SVGAGI. With 6 bases removed from V and 1 base from J, the gap between germline ends came to 12 bases. CDR3 length equals 14 residues. In DNA, the CDR3 is TGTGCCAGCAGAAACCCTGGGACGAACACTGAAGCTTTCTTT. It codes for CASRNPGTNTEAFF.

The chain joins TRBV5-1 to TRBJ2-2; the match to TRBD1 covers 7 bases. V gave up 9 bases and J gave up 3 bases; unmatched junction bases: 8. The germline V gene has CDR1 SGHRS and CDR2 YFSETQ. The CDR3 sequence is 14 residues long. CDR3 loop: CATGAGGDTGELFF. CDR3 DNA sequence: TGCGCCACCGGGGCAGGGGGTGACACCGGGGAGCTGTTTTTT. Looking up the rest from reference TRBV5-1 and TRBJ2-2 gives the full variable domain: KAGVTQTPRYLIKTRGQQVTLSCSPISGHRSVSWYQQTPGQGLQFLFEYFSETQRNKGNFPGRFSGRQFSNSRSEMNVSTLELGDSALYLCATGAGGDTGELFFGEGSRLTVL.

The genes are TRBV27 and TRBJ2-2; 10 bases are shared with TRBD2. The germline CDR1 and CDR2 sequences are MNHEY and SMNVEV (reference sequence). The length of the CDR3 is 16 residues. V was pared by 4 bases and J by 7 bases, with 9 bases of the junction left unmatched. This CDR3 reads CASSYSGTSVIGELFF. CDR3 sequence (DNA): TGTGCCAGCAGTTACTCCGGGACTAGCGTCATCGGGGAGCTGTTTTTT.

This chain joins TRBV7-9 and TRBJ2-3; D gene unclear. This CDR3 spans 12 amino acids. Germline V gives CDR1 SEHNR, CDR2 FQNEAQ (reference sequence). Deletions cut 5 bases from V and 3 bases from J, with 6 bases between. CDR3 sequence: CASSPGTDTQYF. The DNA of the CDR3 is TGTGCCAGCAGCCCTGGTACAGATACGCAGTATTTT. Full variable domain (outside the CDR3, taken from reference TRBV7-9 and TRBJ2-3): DTGVSQNPRHKITKRGQNVTFRCDPISEHNRLYWYRQTLGQGPEFLTYFQNEAQLEKSRLLSDRFSAERPKGSFSTLEIQRTEQGDSAMYLCASSPGTDTQYFGPGTRLTVL.

The rearrangement joins TRBV9 to TRBJ2-1, with D tentatively TRBD2 (6 bases). Germline V gene lookup returns CDR1 SGDLS and CDR2 YYNGEE. The CDR3 runs to 15 residues. V was shortened by 4 bases and J by 3 bases, with 14 bases between the two germline ends. The CDR3 DNA follows: TGTGCCAGCAGCCCACGTAGCGGCCTCTACAATGAGCAGTTCTTC. Translating gives CASSPRSGLYNEQFF.

The V and J genes are TRBV29-1 and TRBJ2-3, with unresolved D. The CDR3 consists of 12 residues. Trimming took 0 bases from V and 5 from J, leaving 6 bases between them. Germline V gene lookup returns CDR1 SQVTM and CDR2 ANQGSEA. The CDR3 is CSVEEAGDTQYF. The CDR3, as DNA: TGCAGCGTTGAAGAAGCAGGAGATACGCAGTATTTT.

CDR3 loop: CASSFRGQGFRAYEQYF. In DNA, the CDR3 is TGTGCCAGCAGTTTTAGGGGACAGGGGTTTAGGGCCTACGAGCAGTACTTC. The rearrangement uses TRBV28 and TRBJ2-7; the match to TRBD1 covers 10 bases. V shed 3 bases, J shed 2 bases, and the junction held 10 bases outside the gene matches. Germline V lookup: CDR1 MDHEN, CDR2 SYDVKM. CDR3 size: 17 residues.

This clone appeared a single time. This chain connects TRBV4-1 to TRBJ1-2; 7 positions match TRBD1. The germline CDR1 and CDR2 sequences are MGHRA and YSYEKL. This CDR3 is 14 amino acids long. With 7 bases clipped from V and 4 bases from J, the junction kept 9 bases outside the gene matches. The CDR3 spells CASKIRAGGYGYTF. Here the CDR3 DNA reads TGCGCCAGCAAAATTCGGGCAGGGGGCTATGGCTACACCTTC.